This T cell receptor (beta chain) was sequenced for a study of Graves' ophthalmopathy and Graves' hyperthyroidism. Amplifying from RNA transcripts, the study obtained TCR beta CDR3 regions. In the first round, RT-PCR was carried out with HTBI primers, and a multiplex PCR formed the second round. TCRdb itself ran the multiplex PCR reads through MiXCR, one entry per CDR3 protein. This table has about 340,000 distinct CDR3 sequences, roughly a sixth appearing once. This clonotype was seen a handful of times. CDR1 and CDR2 from the germline V gene are SGHAT and FQNNGV. Trimming took 4 bases from V and 2 from J, leaving 18 bases between them. The CDR3 consists of 16 residues.

This sequence joins TRBV11-2 and TRBJ2-7; no firm D call. Sequencing used peripheral blood. This sequence originates from an adult man with Graves' ophthalmopathy. The CDR3 nucleotides are TGTGCCAGCAGCTCCCATAAGGGCCCTCCCACCTACGAGCAGTACTTC. This encodes CASSSHKGPPTYEQYF.